This paragraph covers one T cell receptor beta chain sequence. The antigen remains undetermined. Measured with immunoSEQ multiplex PCR; TCRdb has only the in-frame clones, and not every one. The repertoire holds around 450,000 clones, with 75% to 95% as singletons. Germline CDR1 is SGHNT and CDR2 is YYREEE (reference sequence). The V end was cut by 0 bases, the J end by 6 bases, with 15 bases between. The CDR3 runs to 16 residues. Treatment of the sample: some 20 received Ad26.COV2.S at low or high dose, single or two shots; five or six received placebo; per-sample allocation not given. Following the first vaccine or placebo injection, samples were taken on day 63. The entry originates in a study of Ad26.COV2.S vaccination and SARS-CoV-2 variants. About the study: The vaccine Ad26.COV2.S was put into the muscle once, or twice with 56 days between. Findings and limits, study-wide: Whether participants received vaccine or placebo, their non-spike TCR breadth was similar. Spike-specific CD8+ and CD4+ T cell responses reportedly showed substantial breadth after vaccination. There was a possibility that the TCR breadth and depth analyses underestimated total T cell responses.

The genes are TRBV5-4 and TRBJ2-2; D is undetermined. The sequence derives from a person aged 18-65 years who received the Ad26.COV2.S COVID-19 vaccine or a placebo. Sample: peripheral blood, taken in a trial of Ad26.COV2.S vaccine versus placebo. CDR3 in amino acids: CASSLATLSQPGELFF. The CDR3 region has the DNA TGTGCCAGCAGCTTGGCGACACTATCCCAGCCCGGGGAGCTGTTTTTT.